The clone carrying this T cell receptor beta chain has only a few counts. The sample is drawn from a study of T-cell reconstitution after alpha-beta-depleted transplantation in children. Trimming left V 1 base short and J 3 bases short, with 5 bases between. The CDR3 totals 13 residues. CDR1 and CDR2 (germline): SGHTA, FQGNSA. Researchers prepared the TCRbeta library using unique molecular identifiers, the study reports. From the PCR reads, TCRdb called clonotypes with MiXCR, one entry per CDR3 protein. Found here are some 340,000 distinct CDR3 sequences, 9% to 12% of them singletons; the top ten hold around 2.4%.

This material consisted of PBMCs from the stem cell graft donor, taken from the stem cell graft. The receptor was isolated from a human donor who donated a stem cell graft to a child with acute lymphoblastic leukemia. The chain recombines TRBV7-2 with TRBJ2-3; D remains ambiguous. CDR3 amino acids: CASSLGETDTQYF. The CDR3, as DNA: TGTGCCAGCAGCTTAGGGGAAACAGATACGCAGTATTTT.